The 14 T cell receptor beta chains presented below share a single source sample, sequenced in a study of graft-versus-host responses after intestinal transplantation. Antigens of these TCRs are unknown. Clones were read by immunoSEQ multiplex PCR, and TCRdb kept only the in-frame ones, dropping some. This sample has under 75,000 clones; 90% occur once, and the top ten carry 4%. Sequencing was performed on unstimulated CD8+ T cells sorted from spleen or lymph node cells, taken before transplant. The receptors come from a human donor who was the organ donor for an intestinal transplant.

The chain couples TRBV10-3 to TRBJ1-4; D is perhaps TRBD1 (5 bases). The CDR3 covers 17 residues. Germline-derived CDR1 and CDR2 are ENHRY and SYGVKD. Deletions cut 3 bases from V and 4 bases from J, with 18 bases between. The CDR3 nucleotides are TGTGCCATCAGTGACGTATCCGCCCGGGGGTTTAATGAAAAACTGTTTTTT. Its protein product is CAISDVSARGFNEKLFF.

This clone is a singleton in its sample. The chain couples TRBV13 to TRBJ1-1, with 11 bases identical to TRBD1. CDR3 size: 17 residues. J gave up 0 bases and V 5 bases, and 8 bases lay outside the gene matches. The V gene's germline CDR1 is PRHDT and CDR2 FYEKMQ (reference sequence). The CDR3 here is CASSNTGTGGVNTEAFF. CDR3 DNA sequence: TGTGCCAGCAGCAACACCGGGACAGGGGGTGTGAACACTGAAGCTTTCTTT.

The CDR3 sequence: CASSLVAGSSYNEQFF. The CDR3 bases are TGTGCCAGCAGTTTAGTTGCGGGGAGCTCCTACAATGAGCAGTTCTTC. The chain uses TRBV28 and TRBJ2-1, with TRBD2 as a possible D gene (6 bases). The CDR3 length is 16 residues. Germline CDR1 MDHEN, CDR2 SYDVKM. V shed 2 bases and J shed 0 bases, with 11 bases lying between them.

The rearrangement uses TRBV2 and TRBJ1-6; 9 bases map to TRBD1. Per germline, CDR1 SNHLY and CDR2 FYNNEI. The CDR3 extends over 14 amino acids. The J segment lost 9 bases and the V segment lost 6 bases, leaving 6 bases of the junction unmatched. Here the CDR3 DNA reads TGTGCCAGCAGGAGGGACAGGGAGGGTTCACCCCTCCACTTT. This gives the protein CASRRDREGSPLHF.

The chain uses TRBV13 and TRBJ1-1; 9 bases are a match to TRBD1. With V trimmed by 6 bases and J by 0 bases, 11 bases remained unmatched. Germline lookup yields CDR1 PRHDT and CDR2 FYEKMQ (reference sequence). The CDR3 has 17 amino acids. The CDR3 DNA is TGTGCCAGCAGATACCGGGGAGGGACAGGGTTGAACACTGAAGCTTTCTTT. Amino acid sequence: CASRYRGGTGLNTEAFF.

CDR3 DNA sequence: TGTGCCAGCAGGGAGACAGTCGCGAACACCGGGGAGCTGTTTTTT. Residues: CASRETVANTGELFF. This chain uses TRBV6-1 with TRBJ2-2, with D perhaps matching TRBD1 (5 bases). Germline-derived CDR1 and CDR2 are MNHNS and SASEGT. Between the trimmed V and J ends, which lost 6 bases and 0 bases, there was a span of 11 bases. The CDR3 is made up of 15 amino acids.

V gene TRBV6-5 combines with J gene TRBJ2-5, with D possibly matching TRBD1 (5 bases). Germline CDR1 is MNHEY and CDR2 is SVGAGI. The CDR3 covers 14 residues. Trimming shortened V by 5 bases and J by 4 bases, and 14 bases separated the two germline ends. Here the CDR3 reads CASSAGIMRETQYF. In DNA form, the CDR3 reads TGTGCCAGCAGTGCAGGGATAATGCGAGAGACCCAGTACTTC.

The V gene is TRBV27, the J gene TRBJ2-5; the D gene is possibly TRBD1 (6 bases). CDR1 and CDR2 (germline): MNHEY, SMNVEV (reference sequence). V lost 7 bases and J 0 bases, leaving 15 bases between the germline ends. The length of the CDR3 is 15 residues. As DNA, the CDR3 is TGTGCCAGCAAGAGGCCCGGGACATACCAAGAGACCCAGTACTTC. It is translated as CASKRPGTYQETQYF.

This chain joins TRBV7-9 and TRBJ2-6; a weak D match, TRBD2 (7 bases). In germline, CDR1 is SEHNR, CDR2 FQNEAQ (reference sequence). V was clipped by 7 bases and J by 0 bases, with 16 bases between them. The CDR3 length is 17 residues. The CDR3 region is CASTGGGLSSGANVLTF. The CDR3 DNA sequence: TGTGCCAGCACTGGGGGGGGCTTGAGCTCTGGGGCCAACGTCCTGACTTTC.

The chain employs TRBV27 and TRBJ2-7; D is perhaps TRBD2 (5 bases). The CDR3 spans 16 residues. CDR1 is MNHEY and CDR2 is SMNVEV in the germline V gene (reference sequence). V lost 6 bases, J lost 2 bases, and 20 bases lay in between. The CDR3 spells CASSPHAAGFAYEQYV. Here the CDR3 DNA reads TGTGCCAGCAGCCCCCACGCGGCGGGTTTTGCCTACGAGCAGTACGTC.

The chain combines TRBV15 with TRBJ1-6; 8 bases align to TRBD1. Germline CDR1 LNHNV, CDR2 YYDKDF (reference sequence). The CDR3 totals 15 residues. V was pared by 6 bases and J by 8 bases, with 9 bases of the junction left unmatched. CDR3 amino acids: CATREQGVGDSPLHF. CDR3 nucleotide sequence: TGTGCCACCAGAGAACAGGGGGTTGGTGATTCACCCCTCCACTTT.

The CDR3 DNA sequence: TGTGCCACCAGCGATTACACTAGCGTCTACAATGAGCAGTTCTTC. This gives the protein CATSDYTSVYNEQFF. This rearrangement joins TRBV15 to TRBJ2-1, with 7 nucleotides matching TRBD2. The CDR3 runs to 15 residues. The J segment lost 3 bases and the V segment lost 5 bases, leaving 7 bases of the junction unmatched. Germline V gene data show CDR1 as LNHNV and CDR2 as YYDKDF (reference sequence).

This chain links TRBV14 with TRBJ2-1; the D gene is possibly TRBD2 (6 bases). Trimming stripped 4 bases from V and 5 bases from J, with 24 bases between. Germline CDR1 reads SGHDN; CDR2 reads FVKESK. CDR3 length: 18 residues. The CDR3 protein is CASSPGTSKTRRDNEQFF. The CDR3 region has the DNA TGTGCCAGCAGCCCCGGGACTTCCAAAACGAGGAGGGACAATGAGCAGTTCTTC.

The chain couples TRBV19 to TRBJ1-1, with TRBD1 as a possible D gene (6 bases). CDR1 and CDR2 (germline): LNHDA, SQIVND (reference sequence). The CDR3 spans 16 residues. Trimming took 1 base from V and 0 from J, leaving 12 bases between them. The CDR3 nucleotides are TGTGCCAGTAGTATAGGGGGGCAGATAATGAACACTGAAGCTTTCTTT. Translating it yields CASSIGGQIMNTEAFF.